This is a list of T cell receptor beta chains from one sample in a study of blood T cell repertoires in COVID-19. Sequenced by immunoSEQ multiplex PCR; TCRdb stores in-frame clones only, minus some. The sample holds around 130,000 clones, approximately 80% seen once. Sequenced input: peripheral blood. These receptors originate from a human donor in a cohort sampled during active COVID-19. CDR3s include the opening cysteine and the closing phenylalanine or tryptophan. D genes are given only for firm matches. Part of the rows lack a size; the others show once, few, many or a class for expanded clones.

TRBJ1-2 | TRBV5-1 | TRBD1 | NA | TGCGCCAGCAGGCTCGGGACAGGACCTAACTATGGCTACACCTTC | CASRLGTGPNYGYTF
TRBJ2-7 | TRBV12-3/TRBV12-4 | TRBD1 | NA | TGTGCCAGCGGACGGACAGGGACCTACGAGCAGTACTTC | CASGRTGTYEQYF
TRBJ1-5 | TRBV6-5 | NA | NA | TGTGCCAGCAGTATGGAGTCATTAGCCCAGCATTTT | CASSMESLAQHF
TRBJ2-1 | TRBV7-9 | TRBD2 | NA | TGTGCCAGCAGCTTAAGGACTAGCGGCCAGTACAATGAGCAGTTCTTC | CASSLRTSGQYNEQFF
TRBJ1-6 | TRBV5-1 | TRBD1 | NA | TGCGCCAGCAGACTCCACTCTCAGGGGGCGGCCTATAATTCACCCCTCCACTTT | CASRLHSQGAAYNSPLHF
TRBJ2-5 | TRBV7-9 | NA | NA | TGTGCCAGCAGCCTCACCGGGGACTCTAAAGAGACCCAGTACTTC | CASSLTGDSKETQYF
TRBJ2-7 | TRBV10-3 | TRBD1 | NA | TGTGCCATCAGTGAGACAGGGGGCAACTACGAGCAGTACTTC | CAISETGGNYEQYF
TRBJ2-7 | TRBV5-1 | TRBD1 | NA | TGCGCCAGCAGCTTGGGAATCTTTGGGACAGGGGGCAACGAGCAGTACTTC | CASSLGIFGTGGNEQYF
TRBJ2-3 | TRBV10-3 | TRBD1 | NA | TGTGCCATCAGGAAACGGACAGGGGCGAGCACAGATACGCAGTATTTT | CAIRKRTGASTDTQYF
TRBJ2-7 | TRBV30 | TRBD1 | NA | TGTGCCTGGAGTGTGAGGGGGCGCGGCGAGCAGTACTTC | CAWSVRGRGEQYF
TRBJ1-5 | TRBV5-4 | NA | NA | TGTGCCAGCAGCTTGGGCGGCGGCAATCAGCCCCAGCATTTT | CASSLGGGNQPQHF
TRBJ2-1 | TRBV11-2 | TRBD2 | NA | TGTGCCAGCAGCCCACATACGGGGGGGAACTCCTACAATGAGCAGTTCTTC | CASSPHTGGNSYNEQFF
TRBJ2-7 | TRBV28 | NA | NA | TGTGCCAGCAGTCCCTTCGCGTCTCCGGGTCCTTCTATCGGCGAGCAGTACTTC | CASSPFASPGPSIGEQYF
TRBJ2-7 | TRBV5-4 | NA | once | TGTGCCAGCAGCGCGTCAGAGGAGAGTTACGAGCAGTACTTC | CASSASEESYEQYF
TRBJ2-2 | TRBV9 | NA | few | TGTGCCAGCAGCGGTTACTCGGTGGAGCTGTTTTTT | CASSGYSVELFF
TRBJ2-4 | TRBV19 | NA | NA | TGTGCCAGTAGTTTCGATTTTGGGGGGGGCCAAGTCGCCAAAAACATTCAGTACTTC | CASSFDFGGGQVAKNIQYF
TRBJ1-2 | TRBV12-3/TRBV12-4 | TRBD1 | NA | TGTGCCAGCAGTTACAGGGGTACGTCTGGCTACACCTTC | CASSYRGTSGYTF
TRBJ2-7 | TRBV27 | NA | once | TGTGCCACCCGGGGGTACCCGGAGGTGCAGTACTTC | CATRGYPEVQYF
TRBJ2-7 | TRBV6-6 | NA | NA | TGTGCCAGCAGTTACTCGGCGGCCGACTCCTACGAGCAGTACTTC | CASSYSAADSYEQYF
TRBJ1-5 | TRBV7-9 | NA | NA | TGTGCCAGCATTCCATTTCCGGGGGGCAGGGGAATTTGCAATCAGCCCCAGCATTTT | CASIPFPGGRGICNQPQHF
TRBJ1-1 | TRBV6-5 | NA | NA | TGTGCCAGCAGTTACTCGCAGGGAGGGAACACTGAAGCTTTCTTT | CASSYSQGGNTEAFF
TRBJ1-2 | TRBV6-5 | TRBD1 | few | TGTGCCAGCGGGACAGGAATTAACTATGGCTACACCTTC | CASGTGINYGYTF
TRBJ2-7 | TRBV27 | TRBD2 | once | TGTGCCAGCAGCCCCTCGGGGGAGGGATCCGAGCAGTACTTC | CASSPSGEGSEQYF
TRBJ2-1 | TRBV27 | TRBD1 | NA | TGTGCCAGCAGTAGCGGACAGGGGGCCACCTACAATGAGCAGTTCTTC | CASSSGQGATYNEQFF
TRBJ1-5 | TRBV7-2 | NA | NA | TGTGCCAGCAGCTCGTCCAAGACACCCTTTAGCAATCAGCCCCAGCATTTT | CASSSSKTPFSNQPQHF
TRBJ1-1 | TRBV11-3 | TRBD1 | NA | TGTGCCAGCAGCGACTCAGGGGGCACTGAAGCTTTCTTT | CASSDSGGTEAFF
TRBJ1-5 | TRBV5-1 | TRBD1 | NA | TGCGCCAGCAGCTTGGGGCCGGGGACAGGGGGCTCGGGCCAGCCCCAGCATTTT | CASSLGPGTGGSGQPQHF
TRBJ1-1 | TRBV12-3/TRBV12-4 | NA | few | TGTGCCAGCAGTCAAGCCGGTGAAGCTTTCTTT | CASSQAGEAFF
TRBJ2-7 | TRBV2 | NA | NA | TGTGCCAGCACCTCTCTAGGTCTAGCGAGCTACGAGCAGTACTTC | CASTSLGLASYEQYF
TRBJ2-7 | TRBV5-8 | NA | few | TGTGCCAGCAGCAGAAGGACAAGCTCCTACGAGCAGTACTTC | CASSRRTSSYEQYF
TRBJ1-1 | TRBV19 | TRBD1 | NA | TGTGCCAGTAGTATTGGGACAGCTCTAGCTTTCTTT | CASSIGTALAFF
TRBJ1-1 | TRBV7-9 | NA | NA | TGTGCCAGCAGCGCGCCCGCCGAGGCTGAAGCTTTCTTT | CASSAPAEAEAFF
TRBJ1-4 | TRBV6-5 | NA | few | TGTGCCAGCAGTTACAGAGGAACGGGAGAAAAACTGTTTTTT | CASSYRGTGEKLFF
TRBJ2-7 | TRBV5-6 | TRBD1 | NA | TGTGCCAGCAGCTTGGCTAGTCCAACGGACAGGGGTGTCGAGCAGTACTTC | CASSLASPTDRGVEQYF
TRBJ1-5 | TRBV19 | TRBD1 | few | TGTGCCAGTAGTAGGGAACAGGGGGAACGCAATCAGCCCCAGCATTTT | CASSREQGERNQPQHF
TRBJ1-4 | TRBV6-5 | NA | once | TGTGCCAGCAGTTACGGTCGGGGGTTCGATAATGAAAAACTGTTTTTT | CASSYGRGFDNEKLFF
TRBJ1-6 | TRBV3-1/TRBV3-2 | TRBD1 | NA | TGTGCCAGCAGCCAAGAAATTCCCGGGACAGGGGTTAGCTCCTATAATTCACCCCTCCACTTT | CASSQEIPGTGVSSYNSPLHF
TRBJ1-1 | TRBV7-2 | TRBD1 | NA | TGTGCCAGCAGCTCCCTATTCCCTCGACAGGGGAACACTGAAGCTTTCTTT | CASSSLFPRQGNTEAFF
TRBJ1-1 | TRBV5-4 | NA | NA | TGTGCCAGCAGCTCTGGAGGTGGGCAGGCCGGGATGAACACTGAAGCTTTCTTT | CASSSGGGQAGMNTEAFF
TRBJ1-5 | TRBV5-6 | NA | NA | TGTGCCAGCAGCAGAAACAGGGCCCTGGGCCAGCCCCAGCATTTT | CASSRNRALGQPQHF
TRBJ2-7 | TRBV23-1 | NA | NA | TGCGCCAGCAGTCTATTGATGGGACACCTCTTTTGGAACGAGCAGTACTTC | CASSLLMGHLFWNEQYF
TRBJ2-7 | TRBV29-1 | NA | NA | TGCAGCGTTGAACTCAGGTCCTACGAGCAGTACTTC | CSVELRSYEQYF
TRBJ2-7 | TRBV24-1 | TRBD2 | NA | TGTGCCACCAGTGACTCTCTTCCCGGGACTAGCTCCTACGAGCAGTACTTC | CATSDSLPGTSSYEQYF
TRBJ2-5 | TRBV2 | TRBD1 | NA | TGTGCCAGCAGTCGACAGGGGCCCTTCTTCGAGACCCAGTACTTC | CASSRQGPFFETQYF
TRBJ2-7 | TRBV12-3/TRBV12-4 | NA | NA | TGTGCCAGCAGTTACGCACTTGCCTACGAGCAGTACTTC | CASSYALAYEQYF
TRBJ2-2 | TRBV15 | TRBD2 | NA | TGTGCCACCAGCGGGACTAGCGGAAACACCGGGGAGCTGTTTTTT | CATSGTSGNTGELFF
TRBJ2-5 | TRBV12-5 | TRBD2 | NA | TGTGCTAGTGGTTTCCCCGGACTAGCGGGAGAGGGGACCCAGTACTTC | CASGFPGLAGEGTQYF
TRBJ1-2 | TRBV5-5 | NA | NA | TGTGCCAGCAGCTTGTCAAACTATGGCTACACCTTC | CASSLSNYGYTF
TRBJ1-6 | TRBV15 | TRBD1 | few | TGTGCCACCAGCAGAGATCGGGACAGGGGGAATTCACCCCTCCACTTT | CATSRDRDRGNSPLHF
TRBJ1-5 | TRBV6-5 | NA | NA | TGTGCCAGCAGTCCCGGGGGGAGGGCTCAGCCCCAGCATTTT | CASSPGGRAQPQHF
TRBJ2-7 | TRBV6-5 | TRBD1 | NA | TGTGCCACCACCCCGGGACAGGGACTCTACGAGCAGTACTTC | CATTPGQGLYEQYF